The 28 T cell receptor beta chains below were found in one sample sequenced in a study of T cells in women clearing cervical HPV infection (dated by TCRdb to 2016 to 2019). Library prep was done by the immunoSEQ multiplex PCR assay. The source is immuneACCESS, and TCRdb retained only in-frame sequences with V and J called. Part of the clones is not carried over; for the studies checked, unresolved V genes explain less than half of this, and the remainder is unexplained. The table for this sample lists 25,000 to 35,000 clones. Clones ranked in the top ten supply 18% of the sample. Sequenced sample: blood buffy coat. The receptor set was obtained from a woman between 18 and 75 years old with a cervical HPV16 infection that either progressed to CIN3+ or cleared (not recorded which).

Comment on this clone: The read ends 3 residues shy of where the CDR3 ends; the end is completed using the germline J gene. V and J are TRBV19 and TRBJ2-1; possibly TRBD1 for D (6 bases). CDR3 length equals 14 residues. Trimming shortened V by 5 bases and J by 7 bases, and 15 bases separated the two germline ends. The V gene's germline CDR1 is LNHDA and CDR2 SQIVND (reference sequence). The chain's CDR3 is CASSGAGVWNEQFF. The sequenced part of the CDR3 DNA is TGTGCCAGTAGTGGGGCAGGGGTATGGAATGAG.

Notes on this clone: The read gets to within 3 residues of the CDR3 end, and the germline J gene fills in the rest. At the DNA level, this CDR3 is encoded by other sequences in the same sample as well. The rearrangement joins TRBV19 to TRBJ1-3; 7 positions match TRBD1. The CDR3 sequence is 13 residues long. V lost 5 bases and J lost 4; bases outside the gene matches: 2. Germline assignment: CDR1 LNHDA and CDR2 SQIVND (reference sequence). The CDR3 bases that were read are TGTGCCAGTAGTGGGACAGCCGGAAACACC. This gives the protein CASSGTAGNT. The entire CDR3 is CASSGTAGNTIYF.

In the case of this clone: The read terminates 3 residues before the CDR3 end, so the remaining end is supplied by the germline J gene. The chain is built from TRBV5-5 and TRBJ1-1; D not resolved. Trimming left V 2 bases short and J 4 bases short, with 9 bases between. Germline values: CDR1 SGHKS, CDR2 YYEKEE (reference sequence). The CDR3 extends over 13 amino acids. This CDR3 is CASSLMALTEAFF. CDR3 DNA, as far as it was read: TGTGCCAGCAGCTTAATGGCCCTCACTGAA.

About this clone: The read gets to within 3 residues of the CDR3 end, and the germline J gene fills in the rest. V and J are TRBV5-4 and TRBJ2-6; D is uncertain. There are 16 residues in the CDR3. CDR1 and CDR2 from the germline V gene are SGHNT and YYREEE (reference sequence). V was trimmed by 5 bases and J by 0 bases, leaving 12 bases between them. The sequenced CDR3 bases are TGTGCCAGCAGTCGTACTTCAGGCTCTGGGGCCAACGTC. This gives the protein CASSRTSGSGANV. In full, the CDR3 is CASSRTSGSGANVLTF.

Of note for this clone: The read falls 3 residues short of the CDR3 end, and the missing part is taken from the germline J gene. The chain recombines TRBV5-1 with TRBJ2-3; possibly TRBD1 for D (6 bases). This CDR3 contains 15 residues. Trimming took 3 bases from V and 2 from J, leaving 13 bases between them. CDR1 and CDR2 from the germline V gene are SGHRS and YFSETQ. This CDR3 reads CASSSPGQTTDTQYF. The part of the CDR3 DNA that was read is TGCGCCAGCAGCTCGCCGGGACAAACCACAGATACG.

To note about this clone: The read gets to within 3 residues of the CDR3 end, and the germline J gene fills in the rest. The chain combines TRBV20-1 with TRBJ1-1; D unresolved. Deletions cut 5 bases from V and 1 base from J, with 11 bases between. The V gene's germline CDR1 is DFQATT and CDR2 SNEGSKA (reference sequence). The CDR3 has 13 amino acids. The sequenced part of the CDR3 DNA is TGCAGTGCTTCGGGTTATCCGAACACTGAA. This encodes CSASGYPNTE. The complete CDR3 protein is CSASGYPNTEAFF.

For this clone: Coverage ceases 3 residues before the CDR3 finishes, and the germline J gene fills in the end. This chain uses TRBV4-2 with TRBJ1-3, with a possible D match to TRBD1 (5 bases). The CDR3 sequence is 18 residues long. Between the trimmed V and J ends, which lost 0 bases and 2 bases, there was a span of 17 bases. The germline CDR1 and CDR2 sequences are LGHNA and YNFKEQ. The CDR3: CASSQDLTQGRAGNTIYF. CDR3 bases read: TGTGCCAGCAGCCAAGACCTAACCCAGGGAAGAGCTGGAAACACC.

Comments on this clone: The read falls 3 residues short of the CDR3 end, and the missing part is taken from the germline J gene. Other DNA sequences within the sample encode an identical CDR3. The V gene is TRBV30, the J gene TRBJ1-3; no firm D call. Trimming stripped 3 bases from V and 3 bases from J, with 9 bases between. The CDR3 totals 13 residues. Germline CDR1 is GTSNPN and CDR2 is SVGIG (reference sequence). The CDR3 loop reads CAWREGGGNTIYF. The sequenced CDR3 bases are TGTGCCTGGAGGGAGGGTGGTGGAAACACC.

In the case of this clone: The sequenced fragment ends 3 residues before the CDR3 boundary, so the rest is inferred from the germline J gene. V is TRBV30 and J is TRBJ2-3; possibly TRBD1 for D (6 bases). In germline, CDR1 is GTSNPN, CDR2 SVGIG (reference sequence). The CDR3 has 14 residues. CDR3 bases read: TGTGCCTGGAGGCCGAGGGGGAATCAAGAGACG. Protein product: CAWRPRGNQET. The full CDR3 is CAWRPRGNQETQYF.

With regard to this clone: The read terminates 3 residues before the CDR3 end, so the remaining end is supplied by the germline J gene. V is TRBV20-1 and J is TRBJ2-3; D is possibly TRBD1 (6 bases). The CDR3 runs 16 residues. V was clipped by 6 bases and J by 2 bases, with 21 bases between them. The germline V gene encodes CDR1 DFQATT and CDR2 SNEGSKA (reference sequence). The covered CDR3 bases are TGCAGTGCAAGCGAGCCGGGACATTCCTCCACAGATACG. Its translation: CSASEPGHSSTDT. The entire CDR3 sequence reads CSASEPGHSSTDTQYF.

To note about this clone: The read finishes 3 residues shy of the CDR3 end, and the germline J gene is used to complete it. The chain has TRBV2 and TRBJ1-2; 11 bases are shared with TRBD1. Trimming at V came to 6 bases and at J to 6 bases, leaving 3 bases not matched to a gene. This CDR3 spans 13 amino acids. Germline-derived CDR1 and CDR2 are SNHLY and FYNNEI. The covered CDR3 bases are TGTGCCAGCAGGGACAGGGGGCAAAATGGC. Protein sequence: CASRDRGQNG. The CDR3 as a whole reads CASRDRGQNGYTF.

As regards this clone: The read comes to an end 3 residues before the CDR3 does, leaving the germline J gene to fill in the end. V usage is TRBV19 and J usage is TRBJ1-2; no definite D call. V was clipped by 6 bases and J by 3 bases, with 17 bases between them. CDR3 length equals 15 residues. Looked up from germline, CDR1 is LNHDA and CDR2 is SQIVND (reference sequence). The sequenced part of the CDR3 DNA is TGTGCCAGTAGCCAACGGGTCGTCACCCACTATGGC. This sequence encodes CASSQRVVTHYG. The entire CDR3 protein reads CASSQRVVTHYGYTF.

As concerns this clone: Sequencing ends 3 residues short of the CDR3 end; the germline J gene provides the rest. The gene calls are TRBV29-1 and TRBJ2-3; TRBD2 aligns across 11 bases. The CDR3 totals 14 residues. Germline V gene sequence: CDR1 SQVTM, CDR2 ANQGSEA. The DNA read from the CDR3 is TGCAGCGTTGGGGGCCTTAGCGGGGGGGTTTCG. Its protein is CSVGGLSGGVS. The whole CDR3 sequence is CSVGGLSGGVSQYF.

About this clone: The CDR3 goes on 3 residues after the read ends, and that part is filled in from the germline J gene. The chain uses TRBV29-1 and TRBJ2-4, with TRBD1 identical over 7 bases. Looked up from germline, CDR1 is SQVTM and CDR2 is ANQGSEA. CDR3 size: 12 residues. CDR3 sequence reads: CSALQGDNGQYF. The covered CDR3 bases are TGCAGCGCTCTCCAGGGGGACAATGGT. Supplemented by reference TRBV29-1 and TRBJ2-4, the full variable domain reads SAVISQKPSRDICQRGTSLTIQCQVDSQVTMMFWYRQQPGQSLTLIATANQGSEATYESGFVIDKFPISRPNLTFSTLTVSNMSPEDSSIYLCSALQGDNGQYFGAGTRLSVL.

Remarks on this clone: Read sequence stops 3 residues before the CDR3 end, and the germline J gene provides the missing end. This chain uses TRBV5-6 with TRBJ2-5, with TRBD1 as a possible D gene (6 bases). The CDR3 length is 13 residues. V shed 4 bases and J shed 5 bases, with 12 bases lying between them. Germline CDR1 is SGHDT and CDR2 is YYEEEE. Here the CDR3 reads CASSKTGSETQYF. The CDR3 DNA, read in part, is TGTGCCAGCAGCAAGACAGGTTCGGAGACC.

About this clone itself: The read is 3 residues too short to cover the CDR3 end, so that end is filled in from the germline J gene. The chain employs TRBV11-2 and TRBJ1-1, with no clear D. Germline CDR1 reads SGHAT; CDR2 reads FQNNGV. Trimming removed 5 bases from V and 5 bases from J, with 9 bases in between. The CDR3 consists of 12 residues. This chain's CDR3 is CASSESRTEAFF. Partial CDR3 DNA: TGTGCCAGCAGCGAGTCCAGGACTGAA.

Concerning this clone itself: The sequenced fragment ends 3 residues before the CDR3 boundary, so the rest is inferred from the germline J gene. The chain joins TRBV20-1 to TRBJ2-1, with TRBD2 identical over 8 bases. Unmatched junction bases numbered 8, after V lost 7 bases and J lost 9 bases. Germline values: CDR1 DFQATT, CDR2 SNEGSKA (reference sequence). The CDR3 length is 12 residues. This CDR3 is CSVTGTRGEQFF. The DNA read from the CDR3 is TGCAGTGTTACCGGGACTAGAGGTGAG.

A remark on this clone: The DNA ends 3 residues before the CDR3 does, and the rest of the CDR3 is filled in from the germline J gene. The chain recombines TRBV6-2 or TRBV6-3 with TRBJ1-4; the D gene is possibly TRBD1 (6 bases). Germline CDR1 is MNHEY and CDR2 is SVGEGT. V was clipped by 2 bases and J by 8 bases, with 15 bases between them. The CDR3 contains 15 residues. The CDR3 loop reads CASSYGGGGGEKLFF. CDR3 DNA, as far as it was read: TGTGCCAGCAGTTACGGAGGGGGAGGAGGGGAAAAA.

In the case of this clone: The CDR3 extends 3 residues past the end of the read, so its final part is completed from the germline J gene. This same CDR3 is encoded by further DNA sequences in the sample. This chain uses TRBV19 with TRBJ1-3; 10 bases are a match to TRBD1. CDR3 size: 16 residues. Trimming cost V 5 bases and J 4 bases; bases outside gene matches: 8. The germline V gene has CDR1 LNHDA and CDR2 SQIVND (reference sequence). CDR3 DNA (partial): TGTGCCAGTAGTCCGCGACAGGGGGCGAAAGGAAACACC. As protein: CASSPRQGAKGNT. The whole CDR3 sequence is CASSPRQGAKGNTIYF.

With regard to this clone: The read is 3 residues too short to cover the CDR3 end, so that end is filled in from the germline J gene. V gene TRBV29-1 combines with J gene TRBJ2-3; 7 bases agree with TRBD2. CDR1 and CDR2 (germline): SQVTM, ANQGSEA. J was trimmed by 2 bases and V by 3 bases; bases with no gene match: 8. CDR3 length: 15 amino acids. The DNA read from the CDR3 is TGCAGCGTTGACGAGCCTAGCGGCCCCACAGATACG. Its translation: CSVDEPSGPTDT. The whole CDR3 protein reads CSVDEPSGPTDTQYF.

Regarding this clone: Coverage ceases 3 residues before the CDR3 finishes, and the germline J gene fills in the end. The chain is built from TRBV12-3 or TRBV12-4 and TRBJ2-1; D might be TRBD1 (6 bases). CDR3 length: 14 residues. Between the trimmed V and J ends, which lost 10 bases and 0 bases, there was a span of 13 bases. This chain's CDR3 is CAIQGLSSYNEQFF. The CDR3 bases that were read are TGTGCCATCCAGGGGTTGAGCTCCTACAATGAG.

Concerning this clone itself: The CDR3 extends 3 residues past the end of the read, so its final part is completed from the germline J gene. The V call is TRBV4-1, the J call TRBJ2-2, with D maybe TRBD2 (6 bases). This CDR3 comprises 15 residues. Trimming shortened V by 5 bases and J by 5 bases, and 15 bases separated the two germline ends. Germline V gives CDR1 MGHRA, CDR2 YSYEKL. CDR3 DNA, as far as it was read: TGCGCCAGCAGCTACGGACTAAGAGGGACCGGGGAG. Translated: CASSYGLRGTGE. The complete CDR3 reads CASSYGLRGTGELFF.

Remarks on this clone: The read falls 3 residues short of the CDR3 end, and the missing part is taken from the germline J gene. The V and J genes are TRBV7-9 and TRBJ1-2; weak D call: TRBD1 (6 bases). This CDR3 has 14 residues. Per the germline V gene, CDR1 is SEHNR and CDR2 is FQNEAQ (reference sequence). The sequenced CDR3 bases are TGTGCCAGCAGCTTGGGGCAGGGGATCAACGAC. This translates into CASSLGQGIND. The CDR3 in full is CASSLGQGINDYTF.

To note about this clone: The CDR3 end is not reached by the read, which stops 3 residues before it; the germline J gene fills it in. J is TRBJ1-3 and V is TRBV7-9; a weak D match, TRBD1 (5 bases). The V end was cut by 3 bases, the J end by 2 bases, with 8 bases between. CDR3 length equals 14 residues. Per the germline V gene, CDR1 is SEHNR and CDR2 is FQNEAQ (reference sequence). CDR3 DNA, as far as it was read: TGTGCCAGCAGCTTCGGGACTGCTGGAAACACC. Its protein is CASSFGTAGNT. The entire CDR3 reads CASSFGTAGNTIYF.

With respect to this clone: Coverage ceases 3 residues before the CDR3 finishes, and the germline J gene fills in the end. The chain is built from TRBV4-1 and TRBJ2-3; 10 bases align to TRBD1. The CDR3 extends over 14 amino acids. In germline, CDR1 is MGHRA, CDR2 YSYEKL. Unmatched junction bases numbered 3, after V lost 4 bases and J lost 5 bases. CDR3 DNA (partial): TGCGCCAGCAGCCTAGGACAGGGGGAAGATACG. Translation: CASSLGQGEDT. The entire CDR3 sequence reads CASSLGQGEDTQYF.

The CDR3 DNA, read in part, is TGTGCCAGTAGTATGGGGGCCACTGAA. It specifies CASSMGATE. The complete CDR3 reads CASSMGATEAFF. The rearrangement joins TRBV19 to TRBJ1-1; possible D gene TRBD1, 6 bases. The read ends 3 residues before the CDR3 terminus; that terminus is restored from the germline J gene. The CDR3 contains 12 residues. The V gene lost 3 bases and the J gene lost 4 bases, with 6 bases spanning the gap. In germline, CDR1 is LNHDA, CDR2 SQIVND (reference sequence).

Regarding this clone: The read stops 3 residues short of the end of the CDR3; the missing end is completed from the germline J gene. This chain links TRBV20-1 with TRBJ2-5, with 11 bases matching TRBD2. The CDR3 is 14 amino acids. Germline loops: CDR1 DFQATT, CDR2 SNEGSKA (reference sequence). The junction had 2 bases not matched to a gene; V was cut back by 4 bases and J by 1 base. CDR3 region: CSAKLAGVQETQYF. CDR3 DNA (partial): TGCAGTGCTAAACTAGCGGGGGTCCAAGAGACC.

Comments on this clone: The CDR3 is cut off 3 residues early in the read; its end comes from the germline J gene. The V call is TRBV9, the J call TRBJ2-6; D is unresolved. The CDR3 has 15 residues. Trimming shortened V by 3 bases and J by 1 base, and 8 bases separated the two germline ends. Germline-derived CDR1 and CDR2 are SGDLS and YYNGEE. Incomplete CDR3 DNA: TGTGCCAGCAGCGGCTACCCATCTGGGGCCAACGTC. Translating it yields CASSGYPSGANV. The entire CDR3 sequence reads CASSGYPSGANVLTF.